This paragraph covers one T cell receptor beta chain sequence. Data came from immunoSEQ multiplex PCR; TCRdb stores just in-frame clones and leaves some out. Here the sample spans 250,000 or so clones, 86% being singletons. The sample comes from a study of blood T cell repertoires in COVID-19. This CDR3 has 15 amino acids. Trimming removed 3 bases from V and 4 bases from J; junction bases left unmatched: 4. CDR1 and CDR2 (germline): MNHNS, SASEGT. The material sequenced was peripheral blood. The clonotype was recovered from a young man with active or convalescent COVID-19. This chain joins TRBV6-1 and TRBJ1-5; TRBD1 agrees at 9 bases. CDR3 amino acids: CASSEGQGVNQPQHF. CDR3 bases: TGTGCCAGCAGTGAGGGACAGGGTGTTAATCAGCCCCAGCATTTT.